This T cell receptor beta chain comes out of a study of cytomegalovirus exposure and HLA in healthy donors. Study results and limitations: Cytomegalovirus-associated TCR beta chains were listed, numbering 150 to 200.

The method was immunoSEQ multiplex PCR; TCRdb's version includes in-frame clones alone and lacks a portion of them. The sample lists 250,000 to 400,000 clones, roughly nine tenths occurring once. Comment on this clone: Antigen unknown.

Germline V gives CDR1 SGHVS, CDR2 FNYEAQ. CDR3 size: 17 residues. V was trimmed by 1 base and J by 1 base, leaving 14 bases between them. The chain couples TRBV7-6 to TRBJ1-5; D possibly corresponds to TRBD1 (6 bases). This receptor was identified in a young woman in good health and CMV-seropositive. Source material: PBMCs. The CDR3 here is CASSLVGGAVSNQPQHF. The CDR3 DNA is TGTGCCAGCAGCTTAGTAGGGGGTGCGGTGAGCAATCAGCCCCAGCATTTT.